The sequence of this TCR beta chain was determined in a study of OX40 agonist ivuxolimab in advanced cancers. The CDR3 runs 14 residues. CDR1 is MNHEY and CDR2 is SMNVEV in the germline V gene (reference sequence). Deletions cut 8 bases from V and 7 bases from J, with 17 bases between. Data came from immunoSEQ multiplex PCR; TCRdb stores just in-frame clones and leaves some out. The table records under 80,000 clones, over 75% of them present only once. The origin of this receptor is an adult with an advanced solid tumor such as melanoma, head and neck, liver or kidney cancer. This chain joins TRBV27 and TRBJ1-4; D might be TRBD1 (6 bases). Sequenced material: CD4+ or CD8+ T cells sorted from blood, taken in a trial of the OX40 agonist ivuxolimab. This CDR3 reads CASGGAGAVEKLFF. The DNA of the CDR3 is TGTGCCAGCGGGGGGGCGGGGGCGGTTGAAAAACTGTTTTTT.